This T cell receptor (beta chain) was observed in a study of shared clonotypes between healthy human individuals. Measured with immunoSEQ multiplex PCR; TCRdb has only the in-frame clones, and not every one. The table has more than 2 million clones, 85% to 95% seen once. The V gene lost 5 bases and the J gene lost 1 base, with 5 bases spanning the gap. CDR3 length: 13 residues. CDR1 SNHLY and CDR2 FYNNEI come from the germline V gene. As to this clone: Other DNA sequences in this specimen translate into the identical CDR3.

The origin of this receptor is a man aged 18 to 29 in good health. The rearrangement uses TRBV2 and TRBJ2-2; tentatively, D is TRBD2 (5 bases). Sequencing was done on a sample of naive CD4+ T cells sorted from blood. Noted subset: CD45RA+ positively selected. The CDR3, as DNA: TGTGCCAGCAGTCGGGGGAACACCGGGGAGCTGTTTTTT. Its protein is CASSRGNTGELFF. Looking up the rest from reference TRBV2 and TRBJ2-2 gives the full variable domain: EPEVTQTPSHQVTQMGQEVILRCVPISNHLYFYWYRQILGQKVEFLVSFYNNEISEKSEIFDDQFSVERPDGSNFTLKIRSTKLEDSAMYFCASSRGNTGELFFGEGSRLTVL.